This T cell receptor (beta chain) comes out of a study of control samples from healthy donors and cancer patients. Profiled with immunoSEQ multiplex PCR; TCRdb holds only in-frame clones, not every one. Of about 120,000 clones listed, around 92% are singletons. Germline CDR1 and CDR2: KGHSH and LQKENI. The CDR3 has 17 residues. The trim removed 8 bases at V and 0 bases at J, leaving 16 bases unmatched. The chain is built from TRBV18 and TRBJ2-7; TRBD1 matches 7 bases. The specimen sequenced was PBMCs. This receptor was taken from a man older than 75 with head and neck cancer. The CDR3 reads CASQKESGQDLSYEQYF. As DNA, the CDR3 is TGTGCCAGCCAAAAGGAATCCGGACAGGACCTCTCCTACGAGCAGTACTTC.